This passage covers 9 T cell receptor beta chains from one sample sequenced in a study of blood T cell repertoires in COVID-19. Using immunoSEQ multiplex PCR, the repertoire was profiled, and TCRdb retains in-frame clones only, with some absent. Altogether around 250,000 clones are present, around 84% being singletons, with the ten largest covering roughly 4%. The sample consisted of PBMCs or T cells enriched from blood (not recorded which). Receptor source: a man aged 25-45 years with acute COVID-19.

The sample holds a few counts of this clone. J is TRBJ1-5 and V is TRBV19; D is unresolved. Per germline, CDR1 LNHDA and CDR2 SQIVND (reference sequence). The ends were cut back, 7 bases at V and 6 bases at J, with 10 bases in the middle. This CDR3 comprises 12 residues. This CDR3 reads CASTPGSQPQHF. CDR3 nucleotides: TGTGCCAGTACCCCAGGCAGTCAGCCCCAGCATTTT.

The gene calls are TRBV7-9 and TRBJ1-4; D perhaps matches TRBD1 (5 bases). Trimming shortened V by 5 bases and J by 12 bases, and 10 bases separated the two germline ends. From germline, CDR1 is SEHNR and CDR2 FQNEAQ (reference sequence). This CDR3 has 11 residues. Written as DNA, the CDR3 is TGTGCCAGCAGCAGCAAGACAGAACTGTTTTTT. Encoded protein: CASSSKTELFF.

The chain couples TRBV2 to TRBJ1-1; TRBD1 aligns across 7 bases. The CDR3 has 14 amino acids. Germline-derived CDR1 and CDR2 are SNHLY and FYNNEI. V was clipped by 7 bases and J by 11 bases; unmatched bases: 16. The CDR3 loop reads CASTMGTVGPRAFF. The DNA of the CDR3 is TGTGCCAGCACAATGGGGACAGTGGGACCGAGGGCTTTCTTT.

This clone was counted between two and nine times. The chain is built from TRBV3-1 (or the pseudogene TRBV3-2) and TRBJ2-2; TRBD2 matches at 15 bases. Germline V lookup: CDR1 LGHDT, CDR2 YNNKEL (reference sequence). The CDR3 sequence is 18 residues long. The V and J ends lost 2 bases and 5 bases, in that order; junction bases with no gene match: 6. CDR3 region: CASSQSRTSGRVTGELFF. In nucleotides, the CDR3 is TGTGCCAGCAGCCAATCTAGGACTAGCGGGAGGGTTACCGGGGAGCTGTTTTTT.

This chain uses TRBV30 with TRBJ1-5, with 8 bases that match TRBD1. Germline trimming cut 4 bases from V and 1 base from J; bases unmatched to any gene: 9. CDR1 GTSNPN and CDR2 SVGIG come from the germline V gene (reference sequence). This CDR3 spans 16 amino acids. The CDR3 DNA reads TGTGCCTGGAAACAGGGGGAAGGCCCGAGCAATCAGCCCCAGCATTTT. It codes for CAWKQGEGPSNQPQHF.

The V call is TRBV5-6, the J call TRBJ1-1; D unresolved. V dropped 4 bases and J dropped 0 bases, with 13 bases sitting between them. This CDR3 has 15 amino acids. Germline V gives CDR1 SGHDT, CDR2 YYEEEE. Here the CDR3 DNA reads TGTGCCAGCAGCGCCGGGAGAACCCTGAACACTGAAGCTTTCTTT. Translated: CASSAGRTLNTEAFF.

V usage is TRBV6-4 and J usage is TRBJ1-5, with a possible D match to TRBD1 (5 bases). Per germline, CDR1 MRHNA and CDR2 SNTAGT. CDR3 length: 15 residues. The V and J ends lost 2 bases and 6 bases respectively, with 14 bases between them. The CDR3 protein is CASSDGWTPGQPQHF. CDR3 in DNA: TGTGCCAGCAGTGACGGGTGGACACCGGGTCAGCCCCAGCATTTT.

The V call is TRBV9, the J call TRBJ2-3, with 7 bases matching TRBD1. CDR3 length: 15 residues. Germline values: CDR1 SGDLS, CDR2 YYNGEE. Trimming at V came to 5 bases and at J to 0 bases, leaving 6 bases not matched to a gene. CDR3 coding DNA: TGTGCCAGCAGACCACAGGGGATGAGCACAGATACGCAGTATTTT. It specifies CASRPQGMSTDTQYF.

The rearrangement links TRBV19 to TRBJ2-7; 14 bases match TRBD2. There are 15 residues in the CDR3. Germline V CDR1 and CDR2: LNHDA, SQIVND (reference sequence). J was trimmed by 7 bases and V by 4 bases; bases with no gene match: 6. The CDR3 DNA is TGTGCCAGTAGTACGGGACTAGCGGGAGAGGGGGAGCAGTACGTC. Protein sequence: CASSTGLAGEGEQYV.